This record covers a single T cell receptor (beta chain). Its specificity is unknown. Naive CD8 isolation took CD45RO-negative cells positively selected for CCR7 and excluded terminally differentiated effector memory CD45RA+ cells. The length of the CDR3 is 16 residues. Germline CDR1 and CDR2: SGHVS and FNYEAQ. V shed 5 bases, J shed 3 bases, and the junction held 7 bases outside the gene matches. When replicate PCRs were run on sorted subsets, they used 150 to 250 ng DNA, some 29,000 T cell genomes. TCRdb's table, derived via immunoSEQ multiplex PCR, lists solely in-frame clones and lacks some. The sample gives roughly 2.1 million clones, about 93% of which show up once; more than 1.5% is in the top ten. The data were obtained in a study of shared clonotypes between healthy human individuals. Regarding the study as a whole: Genetic and exposure-history diversity was limited by the small donor number.

The chain is built from TRBV7-6 and TRBJ2-7, with 13 positions matching TRBD2. This clonotype was obtained from a man aged 18 to 30 in good health. Some clones in this sample may be carry-over from other donors' samples. The sample taken for sequencing was naive CD8+ T cells from PBMCs. CDR3 region: CASSPGTSGKVYEQYF. The CDR3 DNA reads TGTGCCAGCAGCCCCGGGACTAGCGGGAAGGTCTACGAGCAGTACTTC.